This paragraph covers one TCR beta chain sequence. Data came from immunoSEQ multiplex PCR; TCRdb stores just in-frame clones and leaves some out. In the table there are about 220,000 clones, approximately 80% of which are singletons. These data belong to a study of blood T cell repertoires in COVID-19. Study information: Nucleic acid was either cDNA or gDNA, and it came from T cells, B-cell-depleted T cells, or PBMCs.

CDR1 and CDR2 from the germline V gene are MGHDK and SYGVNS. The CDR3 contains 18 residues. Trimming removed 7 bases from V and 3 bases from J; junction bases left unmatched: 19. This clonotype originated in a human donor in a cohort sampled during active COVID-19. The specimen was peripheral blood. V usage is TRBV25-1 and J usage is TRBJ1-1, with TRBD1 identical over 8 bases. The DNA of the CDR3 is TGTGCCAGCACTTGGGGGCGACAGGGGTCCCGAGGGGACACTGAAGCTTTCTTT. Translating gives CASTWGRQGSRGDTEAFF.